The 21 T cell receptor beta chains reported below all come from one sample, sequenced in a study of blood T cell repertoires in COVID-19. TCRdb keeps only in-frame clones here, not all; method: immunoSEQ multiplex PCR. The sample records some 260,000 clones, about 90% being singletons. Material for sequencing was peripheral blood. These receptors all stem from a man between 18 and 29 years old with active or convalescent COVID-19.

This chain joins TRBV7-9 and TRBJ2-3; 10 bases agree with TRBD1. The V gene end was trimmed by 5 bases and the J gene end by 1 base; junction bases not matched to a gene: 3. There are 15 residues in the CDR3. Germline CDR1 is SEHNR and CDR2 is FQNEAQ (reference sequence). The CDR3 DNA reads TGTGCCAGCAGCAAAGGGACAGGGGGCACAGATACGCAGTATTTT. Its protein product is CASSKGTGGTDTQYF.

The chain is built from TRBV9 and TRBJ2-3, with no clear D. V was pared by 4 bases and J by 9 bases, with 15 bases between. Per germline, CDR1 SGDLS and CDR2 YYNGEE. The CDR3 runs to 13 residues. CDR3 nucleotides: TGTGCCAGCAGCCCATCAACCCTAGACACGCAGTATTTT. It specifies CASSPSTLDTQYF.

The chain couples TRBV2 to TRBJ1-5; 9 bases are a match to TRBD1. J gave up 6 bases and V 5 bases, and 5 bases lay outside the gene matches. Per germline, CDR1 SNHLY and CDR2 FYNNEI. The CDR3 loop spans 14 amino acids. CDR3 protein: CASSPTGGSQPQHF. As DNA, the CDR3 is TGTGCCAGCAGTCCGACAGGGGGTAGTCAGCCCCAGCATTTT. The full variable domain, its missing parts supplied by reference TRBV2 and TRBJ1-5, is EPEVTQTPSHQVTQMGQEVILRCVPISNHLYFYWYRQILGQKVEFLVSFYNNEISEKSEIFDDQFSVERPDGSNFTLKIRSTKLEDSAMYFCASSPTGGSQPQHFGDGTRLSIL.

The chain has TRBV28 and TRBJ2-1; no reliable D call. V was pared by 2 bases and J by 6 bases, with 26 bases between. The CDR3 totals 19 residues. The V gene's germline CDR1 is MDHEN and CDR2 SYDVKM. The CDR3 spells CASSLRLPLVQRSTNEQFF. DNA for the CDR3: TGTGCCAGCAGTTTACGCCTCCCGCTAGTCCAGAGGTCCACCAATGAGCAGTTCTTC. Looking up the rest from reference TRBV28 and TRBJ2-1 gives the full variable domain: DVKVTQSSRYLVKRTGEKVFLECVQDMDHENMFWYRQDPGLGLRLIYFSYDVKMKEKGDIPEGYSVSREKKERFSLILESASTNQTSMYLCASSLRLPLVQRSTNEQFFGPGTRLTVL.

This chain links TRBV6-2 or TRBV6-3 with TRBJ2-2; TRBD2 aligns across 8 bases. Germline values: CDR1 MNHEY, CDR2 SVGEGT. CDR3 length: 18 amino acids. V was clipped by 6 bases and J by 4 bases; unmatched bases: 16. CDR3 DNA: TGTGCCAGCAGCCTCCCGCCGGAAGCGGGAGCTTTCACCGGGGAGCTGTTTTTT. It yields the protein CASSLPPEAGAFTGELFF.

This chain joins TRBV11-2 and TRBJ2-5, with 8 bases identical to TRBD2. The CDR3 is 13 residues long. The germline gives CDR1 SGHAT, CDR2 FQNNGV. V was clipped by 10 bases and J by 6 bases; unmatched bases: 10. DNA for the CDR3: TGTGCCACACGCGGGGGGTTCGGGAAGACCCAGTACTTC. Amino acid sequence: CATRGGFGKTQYF.

This chain links TRBV27 with TRBJ1-2, with TRBD1 as a possible D gene (6 bases). CDR1 is MNHEY, CDR2 SMNVEV, per germline (reference sequence). Trimming took 6 bases from V and 7 from J, leaving 18 bases between them. CDR3 length equals 14 residues. The CDR3 DNA is TGTGCCAGCAGGCTGACAGGCCTCGGGTCTGGCTACACCTTC. Protein sequence: CASRLTGLGSGYTF.

The chain carries TRBV28 and TRBJ2-5, with a weak D call TRBD2 (7 bases). This CDR3 has 13 residues. In germline, CDR1 is MDHEN, CDR2 SYDVKM. Trimming stripped 3 bases from V and 4 bases from J, with 9 bases between. The CDR3 sequence: CASSFGGRETQYF. The DNA of the CDR3 is TGTGCCAGCAGTTTCGGGGGGCGAGAGACCCAGTACTTC.

The genes are TRBV20-1 and TRBJ1-2, with a tentative D call TRBD1 (5 bases). CDR1 and CDR2 (germline): DFQATT, SNEGSKA (reference sequence). This CDR3 is 13 amino acids long. Trimming shortened V by 3 bases and J by 8 bases, and 16 bases separated the two germline ends. The CDR3 region has the DNA TGCAGTGCTAGTCGTGTCCAGGGTTTAGGCTACACCTTC. The encoded protein is CSASRVQGLGYTF.

The chain is built from TRBV6-5 and TRBJ2-2; 10 bases align to TRBD1. The length of the CDR3 is 14 residues. V trimming: 8 bases; J trimming: 3 bases; junction bases outside the gene matches: 3. CDR1 and CDR2 (germline): MNHEY, SVGAGI. CDR3 sequence reads: CASVGQGHTGELFF. CDR3 nucleotides: TGTGCCAGCGTGGGACAGGGGCACACCGGGGAGCTGTTTTTT.

This clone has a handful of counts. This sequence joins TRBV6-2 or TRBV6-3 and TRBJ1-5; 9 nucleotides agree with TRBD1. The CDR3 consists of 15 residues. The germline CDR1 and CDR2 sequences are MNHEY and SVGEGT. Trimming cost V 5 bases and J 4 bases; bases outside gene matches: 6. The CDR3 region is CASSNRDRDNQPQHF. DNA of the CDR3: TGTGCCAGCAGTAACCGGGACAGGGATAATCAGCCCCAGCATTTT.

In its sample, this clone was seen a few times. The V and J genes are TRBV6-6 and TRBJ1-1; TRBD1 matches at 7 bases. The trim removed 4 bases at V and 6 bases at J, leaving 5 bases unmatched. The CDR3 is made up of 13 amino acids. Per germline, CDR1 MNHNY and CDR2 SVGAGI (reference sequence). The CDR3 protein is CASSLDRVAEAFF. The CDR3 coding sequence is TGTGCCAGCAGTTTAGACAGGGTGGCTGAAGCTTTCTTT.

This CDR3 is CASSLEGLAGDTQYF. CDR3 nucleotides: TGTGCCAGCAGCTTGGAGGGACTAGCAGGAGATACGCAGTATTTT. The V and J genes are TRBV5-8 and TRBJ2-3; TRBD2 matches 9 bases. V lost 0 bases to trimming and J lost 5 bases; unmatched junction nucleotides: 4. CDR1 is SGHTS, CDR2 YDEGEE, per germline. The CDR3 is made up of 15 amino acids.

The V and J genes are TRBV11-2 and TRBJ1-1; 7 bases are shared with TRBD1. V lost 3 bases, J lost 6 bases, and 7 bases stayed unmatched. Germline V lookup: CDR1 SGHAT, CDR2 FQNNGV. The CDR3 extends over 14 amino acids. In DNA form, the CDR3 reads TGTGCCAGCAGCTTTCCAGGGGGGAATTCTGAAGCTTTCTTT. It is translated as CASSFPGGNSEAFF.

The chain joins TRBV11-2 to TRBJ1-5; D ambiguous. CDR3 length: 13 residues. Trimming took off 5 bases at V and 10 bases at J, with 15 bases between the two ends. Germline V gives CDR1 SGHAT, CDR2 FQNNGV. Here the CDR3 reads CASSRRVLEPQHF. The CDR3 DNA follows: TGTGCCAGCAGCCGGCGGGTATTGGAACCCCAGCATTTT.

The chain joins TRBV10-3 to TRBJ1-2; D gene unclear. Trimming removed 4 bases from V and 5 bases from J, with 8 bases in between. Germline V gene sequence: CDR1 ENHRY, CDR2 SYGVKD. This CDR3 has 12 amino acids. The CDR3 bases are TGTGCCATCAGTGCATCGAGTTATGGCTACACCTTC. Translating it yields CAISASSYGYTF.

The CDR3 DNA is TGTGCCAGCAGTAACCAGCGGGGGGAATACGAGCAGTACTTC. Its translation: CASSNQRGEYEQYF. This sequence joins TRBV2 and TRBJ2-7; 9 positions match TRBD2. Germline trimming cut 5 bases from V and 4 bases from J; bases unmatched to any gene: 6. The germline V gene encodes CDR1 SNHLY and CDR2 FYNNEI. This CDR3 spans 14 amino acids.

The genes are TRBV6-4 and TRBJ1-6; 7 bases are shared with TRBD1. Trimming removed 6 bases from V and 8 bases from J; junction bases left unmatched: 7. CDR3 length equals 14 residues. The germline gives CDR1 MRHNA, CDR2 SNTAGT. CDR3 in amino acids: CASSPGTAYSPLHF. The CDR3 DNA reads as TGTGCCAGCAGCCCCGGGACAGCATATTCACCCCTCCACTTT.

The chain couples TRBV20-1 to TRBJ1-4; D gene uncertain. The CDR3 runs to 14 residues. Trimming stripped 3 bases from V and 8 bases from J, with 16 bases between. Germline V gene lookup returns CDR1 DFQATT and CDR2 SNEGSKA (reference sequence). The DNA of the CDR3 is TGCAGTGCTAGTGTTTCCACCTGGGAGGAAAAACTGTTTTTT. As protein: CSASVSTWEEKLFF.

The chain employs TRBV6-5 and TRBJ1-5, with D hard to call. V gave up 7 bases and J gave up 6 bases, with 19 bases separating them. Germline V gives CDR1 MNHEY, CDR2 SVGAGI. This CDR3 has 15 amino acids. CDR3 DNA: TGTGCCAGCACCAACGGCGGTTTCGTGAGTCAGCCCCAGCATTTT. It yields the protein CASTNGGFVSQPQHF.

The chain recombines TRBV4-1 with TRBJ2-5, with D possibly matching TRBD2 (6 bases). Per the germline V gene, CDR1 is MGHRA and CDR2 is YSYEKL. V was cut by 1 base and J by 1 base, with 16 bases left in between. CDR3 length: 17 amino acids. CDR3: CASSQVLGLPLQETQYF. The CDR3 nucleotides are TGCGCCAGCAGCCAAGTCCTGGGACTCCCGCTCCAAGAGACCCAGTACTTC.